One and the same sample provided the 20 T cell receptor beta chains below, sequenced in a study of T and B cells in COVID-19 patients. From blood, roughly 250-550 ng of genomic DNA served as TRB template. TRB rearrangements were amplified by multiplex PCR with BIOMED2 TRB-A/B primers. Using its own MiXCR run on the multiplex PCR reads, TCRdb lists one record per CDR3 protein. The table lists approximately 8,000 distinct CDR3 sequences, over 35% of them singletons. The sample taken for sequencing was blood. The receptors shown here come from a human donor who had recovered from COVID-19.

This sequence joins TRBV12-3 or TRBV12-4 and TRBJ2-3, with 9 positions matching TRBD1. The J segment lost 3 bases and the V segment lost 4 bases, leaving 5 bases of the junction unmatched. The CDR3 is made up of 15 amino acids. The CDR3 nucleotides read TGTGCCAGCAGTTGGACAGGGGTGAAAACAGATACGCAGTATTTT. It codes for CASSWTGVKTDTQYF.

This clonotype is judged medium-sized. The V call is TRBV27, the J call TRBJ2-6; D ambiguous. Germline lookup yields CDR1 MNHEY and CDR2 SMNVEV (reference sequence). This CDR3 is built from 13 residues. V shed 4 bases and J shed 0 bases, with 1 base lying between them. Written as DNA, the CDR3 is TGTGCCAGCAGTTACTCTGGGGCCAACGTCCTGACTTTC. It specifies CASSYSGANVLTF.

By its share, this clonotype is medium-sized. The chain carries TRBV19 and TRBJ1-4, with D unclear. This CDR3 has 14 amino acids. V lost 3 bases to trimming and J lost 5 bases, with 10 bases between them. Germline V gene data show CDR1 as LNHDA and CDR2 as SQIVND (reference sequence). The CDR3 sequence is CASSITADNEKLFF. In DNA, the CDR3 is TGTGCCAGTAGTATCACAGCCGACAATGAAAAACTGTTTTTT.

The V and J genes are TRBV5-4 and TRBJ2-2; 12 bases agree with TRBD1. This CDR3 is 16 amino acids long. V was clipped by 3 bases and J by 6 bases; unmatched bases: 6. The germline CDR1 and CDR2 sequences are SGHNT and YYREEE (reference sequence). CDR3 residues: CASSWDRGPASGELFF. CDR3 in DNA: TGTGCCAGCAGCTGGGACAGGGGGCCGGCGTCCGGGGAGCTGTTTTTT.

This clonotype was picked up a small number of times. The chain links TRBV27 to TRBJ2-3, with D perhaps matching TRBD2 (6 bases). The CDR3 consists of 17 residues. Germline CDR1 and CDR2: MNHEY and SMNVEV (reference sequence). V was trimmed by 1 base and J by 0 bases, leaving 14 bases between them. Here the CDR3 DNA reads TGTGCCAGCAGTTTATTAGGCGGGGCAGCTAGCACAGATACGCAGTATTTT. Its translation is CASSLLGGAASTDTQYF.

By share, this clonotype counts as medium-sized. The chain combines TRBV11-1 with TRBJ2-5; D possibly corresponds to TRBD2 (7 bases). Germline V CDR1 and CDR2: SGHAT, FQDESV (reference sequence). The CDR3 is 16 residues long. Trimming took off 0 bases at V and 5 bases at J, with 16 bases between the two ends. Here the CDR3 DNA reads TGTGCCAGCAGCTTAGCGCGTGGGGGGGCCTTGGAGACCCAGTACTTC. It yields the protein CASSLARGGALETQYF.

The genes are TRBV6-2 or TRBV6-3 and TRBJ2-1; D remains ambiguous. Germline V gene sequence: CDR1 MNHEY, CDR2 SVGEGT. The CDR3 sequence is 14 residues long. V dropped 5 bases and J dropped 6 bases, with 14 bases sitting between them. The DNA for the CDR3 is TGTGCCAGCAGTGACCCCGGGCTTGCCAATGAGCAGTTCTTC. It specifies CASSDPGLANEQFF.

The rearrangement uses TRBV6-2 or TRBV6-3 and TRBJ2-1, with 8 nucleotides matching TRBD1. Germline lookup yields CDR1 MNHEY and CDR2 SVGEGT. The CDR3 totals 16 residues. V shed 6 bases and J 6 bases; nucleotides not matched to a gene: 13. CDR3 coding DNA: TGTGCCAGCAGCTCATGGGACAGGTCGACGTCCAATGAGCAGTTCTTC. Protein product: CASSSWDRSTSNEQFF.

This chain links TRBV11-3 with TRBJ1-1; the D is unclear. The germline V and J ends were trimmed by 6 bases and 3 bases, with 14 bases remaining between them. The germline gives CDR1 SGHNT, CDR2 YENEEA. This CDR3 spans 14 amino acids. The CDR3 DNA sequence: TGTGCCAGCAGTCCCCCCCCCGGGTACACTGAAGCTTTCTTT. This gives the protein CASSPPPGYTEAFF.

By share, this clonotype counts as medium-sized (0.01 to 0.1%). The chain combines TRBV11-3 with TRBJ2-1; tentatively, D is TRBD2 (6 bases). CDR1 is SGHNT, CDR2 YENEEA, per germline. V lost 6 bases to trimming and J lost 5 bases, with 17 bases between them. The CDR3 extends over 15 amino acids. DNA for the CDR3: TGTGCCAGCAGTCTCGTTGGGGGGACGGACAATGAGCAGTTCTTC. Residues: CASSLVGGTDNEQFF.

The gene calls are TRBV6-1 and TRBJ2-2, with TRBD1 matching 12 bases. CDR1 and CDR2 (germline): MNHNS, SASEGT. The V segment lost 5 bases and the J segment 5 bases; nucleotides outside the gene matches: 12. The CDR3 runs 18 residues. CDR3 sequence reads: CASSYPTGTGGRTGELFF. The CDR3 bases are TGTGCCAGCAGTTACCCGACCGGGACAGGGGGCCGAACCGGGGAGCTGTTTTTT.

The V gene is TRBV6-6, the J gene TRBJ2-3; 9 bases agree with TRBD1. The length of the CDR3 is 12 residues. Germline CDR1 MNHNY, CDR2 SVGAGI (reference sequence). V shed 5 bases and J 11 bases; nucleotides not matched to a gene: 5. The DNA for the CDR3 is TGTGCCAGCAGTGCGGGACAGGGTAGGCAGTATTTT. It is translated as CASSAGQGRQYF.

The chain is built from TRBV5-6 and TRBJ2-5, with no clear D. V lost 4 bases, J lost 5 bases, and 6 bases lay in between. The germline CDR1 and CDR2 sequences are SGHDT and YYEEEE. This CDR3 is 11 amino acids long. CDR3 nucleotide sequence: TGTGCCAGCAGCCAAGGGGAGACCCAGTACTTC. It specifies CASSQGETQYF.

CDR3 bases: TGTGCCAGCAGGGAACAGGGGGCTACCTACGAGCAGTACTTC. It is translated as CASREQGATYEQYF. The chain has TRBV6-5 and TRBJ2-7; 9 bases are shared with TRBD1. Germline lookup yields CDR1 MNHEY and CDR2 SVGAGI. The V gene end was trimmed by 6 bases and the J gene end by 2 bases; junction bases not matched to a gene: 5. The length of the CDR3 is 14 residues.

This clonotype occurred once. This chain uses TRBV6-2 or TRBV6-3 with TRBJ1-2, with D possibly being TRBD1 (6 bases). V was clipped by 5 bases and J by 4 bases, with 17 bases between them. Germline V lookup: CDR1 MNHEY, CDR2 SVGEGT. The CDR3 runs 15 residues. The chain's CDR3 is CASSPLGQGSYGYTF. CDR3 DNA: TGTGCCAGCAGTCCCTTGGGGCAGGGGAGCTATGGCTACACCTTC.

In this sample, this clonotype turned up a few times. The chain combines TRBV19 with TRBJ1-4; D uncertain. The CDR3 loop spans 13 amino acids. Trimming removed 0 bases at V and 13 bases at J, with 12 bases between. Per germline, CDR1 LNHDA and CDR2 SQIVND (reference sequence). CDR3 sequence reads: CASSIDQGHGLFF. DNA of the CDR3: TGTGCCAGTAGTATAGATCAAGGGCACGGACTGTTTTTT.

This clonotype turned up a few times. The chain has TRBV5-6 and TRBJ1-6, with D unresolved. The CDR3 covers 16 residues. CDR1 is SGHDT and CDR2 is YYEEEE in the germline V gene. Trimming took off 2 bases at V and 0 bases at J, with 9 bases between the two ends. CDR3 sequence reads: CASSFDRRSYNSPLHF. DNA for the CDR3: TGTGCCAGCAGCTTTGACCGCCGCTCCTATAATTCACCCCTCCACTTT. The entire variable domain, with the rest obtained from reference TRBV5-6 and TRBJ1-6, is as follows: DAGVTQSPTHLIKTRGQQVTLRCSPKSGHDTVSWYQQALGQGPQFIFQYYEEEERQRGNFPDRFSGHQFPNYSSELNVNALLLGDSALYLCASSFDRRSYNSPLHFGNGTRLTVT.

In nucleotides, the CDR3 is TGTGCCAGCAGTGAAAGGGGGGCGGGCACCGGGGAGCTGTTTTTT. This codes for CASSERGAGTGELFF. The rearrangement links TRBV6-1 to TRBJ2-2; D is perhaps TRBD1 or TRBD2 (6 bases each). Per germline, CDR1 MNHNS and CDR2 SASEGT. The CDR3 totals 15 residues. Trimming took off 2 bases at V and 4 bases at J, with 11 bases between the two ends.

On this clonotype itself: One end of the junction is discordant with germline, which a read error may explain. This sequence joins TRBV5-4 and TRBJ2-1, with unresolved D. Germline V gene lookup returns CDR1 SGHNT and CDR2 YYREEE (reference sequence). This CDR3 is built from 11 residues. The CDR3: CASSSYNEQFF. The CDR3 bases are TGCGCCAGCAGCAGTTACAATGAGCAGTTCTTC.

The rearrangement uses TRBV5-1 and TRBJ1-1, with a possible D match to TRBD1 (5 bases). Germline CDR1 and CDR2: SGHRS and YFSETQ. CDR3 length equals 14 residues. With 0 bases removed from V and 7 bases from J, the gap between germline ends came to 13 bases. Written as DNA, the CDR3 is TGCGCCAGCAGCTTGGTAGGGGCGACTTATGAAGCTTTCTTT. This sequence encodes CASSLVGATYEAFF.